This T cell receptor beta chain comes out of a study of blood T cell repertoires in COVID-19. Study-wide context: From the United States, Italy and Spain came samples of acute and convalescent COVID-19. PBMCs, B-cell-depleted T cells, or T cells were the source of the cDNA or gDNA that made up the material.

The CDR3 covers 17 residues. CDR1 is SGHTA and CDR2 is FQGNSA in the germline V gene. Trimming removed 5 bases at V and 4 bases at J, with 21 bases between. Original data processing: Nucleated cell counts were estimated from reference gene primer amplification. Some clones are missing from TCRdb's copy, which holds only in-frame ones; the method was immunoSEQ multiplex PCR. The V and J calls and clone size were taken over from that table, and D and trimming were inferred from the DNA. This table holds some 220,000 clones, 80% found once. This sequence joins TRBV7-2 and TRBJ1-5, with TRBD1 as a possible D gene (6 bases). Sequencing was carried out using peripheral blood. The sequence was collected from a human donor in a cohort sampled during active COVID-19. The CDR3 DNA sequence: TGTGCCAGCAGCGACCCACAGGGAAGGCTGGGGAATCAGCCCCAGCATTTT. Encoded protein: CASSDPQGRLGNQPQHF.